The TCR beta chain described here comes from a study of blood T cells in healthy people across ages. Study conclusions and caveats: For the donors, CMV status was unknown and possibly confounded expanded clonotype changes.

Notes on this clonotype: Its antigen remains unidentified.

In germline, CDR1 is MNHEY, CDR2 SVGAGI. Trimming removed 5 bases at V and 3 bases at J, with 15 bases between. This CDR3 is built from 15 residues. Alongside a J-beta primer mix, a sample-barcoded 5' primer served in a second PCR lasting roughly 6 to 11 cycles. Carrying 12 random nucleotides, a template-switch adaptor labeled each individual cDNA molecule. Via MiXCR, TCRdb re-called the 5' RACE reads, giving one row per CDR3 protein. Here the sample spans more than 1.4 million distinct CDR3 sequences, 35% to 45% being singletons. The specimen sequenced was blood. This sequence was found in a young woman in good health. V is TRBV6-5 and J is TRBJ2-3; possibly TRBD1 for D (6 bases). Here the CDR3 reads CASSPHGGRTDTQYF. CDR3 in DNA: TGTGCCAGCAGTCCCCATGGGGGCAGGACAGATACGCAGTATTTT.